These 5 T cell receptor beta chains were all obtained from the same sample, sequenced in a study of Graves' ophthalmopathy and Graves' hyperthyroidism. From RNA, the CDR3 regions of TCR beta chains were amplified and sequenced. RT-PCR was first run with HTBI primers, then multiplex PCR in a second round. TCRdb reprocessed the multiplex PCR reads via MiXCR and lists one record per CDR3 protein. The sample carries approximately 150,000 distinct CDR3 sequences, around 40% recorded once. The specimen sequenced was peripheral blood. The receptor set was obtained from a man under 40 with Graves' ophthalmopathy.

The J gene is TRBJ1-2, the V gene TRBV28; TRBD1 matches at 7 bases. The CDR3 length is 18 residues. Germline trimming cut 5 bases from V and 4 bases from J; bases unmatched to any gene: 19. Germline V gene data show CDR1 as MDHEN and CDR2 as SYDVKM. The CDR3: CASSPTTGTRPGGYGYTF. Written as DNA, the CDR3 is TGTGCCAGCAGTCCCACGACAGGGACAAGGCCCGGGGGCTATGGCTACACCTTC.

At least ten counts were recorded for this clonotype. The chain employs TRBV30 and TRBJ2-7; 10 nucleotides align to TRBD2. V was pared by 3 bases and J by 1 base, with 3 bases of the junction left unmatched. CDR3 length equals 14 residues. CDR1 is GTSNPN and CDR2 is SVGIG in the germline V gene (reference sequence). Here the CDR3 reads CAWRGTSASYEQYF. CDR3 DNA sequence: TGTGCCTGGAGGGGGACTAGCGCGTCCTACGAGCAGTACTTC.

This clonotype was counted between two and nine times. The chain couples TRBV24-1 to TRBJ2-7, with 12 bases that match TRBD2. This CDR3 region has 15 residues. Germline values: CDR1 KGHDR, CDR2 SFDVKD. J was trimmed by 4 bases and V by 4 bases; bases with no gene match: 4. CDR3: CATSDLGTSGYEQYF. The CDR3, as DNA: TGTGCCACCAGTGACCTTGGGACTAGCGGGTACGAGCAGTACTTC.

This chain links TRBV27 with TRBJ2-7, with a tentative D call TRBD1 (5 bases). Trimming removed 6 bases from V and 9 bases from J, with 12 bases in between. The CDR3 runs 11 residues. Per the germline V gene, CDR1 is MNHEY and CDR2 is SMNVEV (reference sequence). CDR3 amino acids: CASRGPVVQYF. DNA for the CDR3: TGTGCCAGCAGGGGGCCCGTCGTGCAGTACTTC.

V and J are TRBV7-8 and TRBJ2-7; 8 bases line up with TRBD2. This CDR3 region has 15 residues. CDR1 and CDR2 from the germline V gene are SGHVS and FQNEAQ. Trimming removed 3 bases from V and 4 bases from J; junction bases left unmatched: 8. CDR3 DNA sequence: TGTGCCAGCAGCTTGGTCCGGGAGGGCCAATACGAGCAGTACTTC. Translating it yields CASSLVREGQYEQYF.